These T cell receptor beta chains were read from a single sample in a study of PD-L1 blockade in urothelial cancer. Sequenced by immunoSEQ multiplex PCR; TCRdb stores in-frame clones only, minus some. The sample contains approximately 70,000 clones, 84% of which appear only once. The sequences come from PBMCs, collected around atezolizumab (anti-PD-L1) treatment. These receptors were collected from a woman in her 70s with urothelial cancer. Each CDR3 is given with its conserved first and last residue.

v_gene: TRBV2
CDR3aa: CASSVGQGYEQYF

v_gene: TRBV5-1
CDR3aa: CASSLDLAGGNEQFF

v_gene: TRBV7-8
CDR3aa: CASSRSPFGDLGF

v_gene: TRBV11-3
CDR3aa: CASSLGPGSSGANVLTF

v_gene: TRBV15
CDR3aa: CATSQDSTWGGEQYF

v_gene: TRBV28
CDR3aa: CASSLTRQPGYNEQFF

v_gene: TRBV2
CDR3aa: CASSEGRISGNTIYF

v_gene: TRBV27
CDR3aa: CASSFGLAGYNEQFF

v_gene: TRBV5-1
CDR3aa: CASSRQGNTEAFF

v_gene: TRBV2
CDR3aa: CASRAGQGRDEQFF

v_gene: TRBV11-3
CDR3aa: CASSLGRNTEAFF

v_gene: TRBV6-1
CDR3aa: CASSGGQGASQPQHF

v_gene: TRBV7-9
CDR3aa: CASSLVSYEQYF

v_gene: TRBV14
CDR3aa: CASSPPGLAADRFPQYF

v_gene: TRBV9
CDR3aa: CASSINRDRGPSTEAFF